One and the same sample provided the 11 T cell receptor beta chains below, sequenced in a study of beta chain features in type 1 diabetes. The study reverse transcribed the entire isolated RNA, so it sequenced expressed TCRB transcripts. Some clones are missing from TCRdb's copy, which holds only in-frame ones; the method was immunoSEQ multiplex PCR. Of 600,000 to 650,000 clones listed, roughly a sixth are singletons. The sequenced sample was naive CD4+ T cells from blood. The receptors stem from a man aged 18 to 35 in good health.

J is TRBJ2-3 and V is TRBV5-1; TRBD1 matches at 7 bases. Germline CDR1 reads SGHRS; CDR2 reads YFSETQ. The CDR3 has 14 amino acids. Losses at the gene ends were 5 bases for V and 0 bases for J; bases not matched to a gene: 3. CDR3 bases: TGCGCCAGCAGACCGACAGGGAGCACAGATACGCAGTATTTT. Translating it yields CASRPTGSTDTQYF.

This clone was seen only a few times. V usage is TRBV6-5 and J usage is TRBJ1-2, with D possibly matching TRBD1 (5 bases). The CDR3 length is 13 residues. CDR1 is MNHEY, CDR2 SVGAGI, per germline. The ends were cut back, 4 bases at V and 0 bases at J, with 6 bases in the middle. CDR3: CASSLGANYGYTF. The DNA for the CDR3 is TGTGCCAGCAGTTTGGGGGCTAACTATGGCTACACCTTC.

V and J are TRBV7-6 and TRBJ2-1, with unresolved D. The V end lost 0 bases, the J end lost 2 bases, and 8 bases lay between the germline ends. This CDR3 spans 15 amino acids. From germline, CDR1 is SGHVS and CDR2 FNYEAQ. In DNA, the CDR3 is TGTGCCAGCAGCTTAGCTAGTGGCCCCTACAATGAGCAGTTCTTC. Translating gives CASSLASGPYNEQFF.

The chain uses TRBV5-1 and TRBJ2-5; D is possibly TRBD1 or TRBD2 (5 bases each). Trimming pared 0 bases from V and 4 bases from J, leaving 10 bases between. CDR3 length: 14 residues. Germline V gene sequence: CDR1 SGHRS, CDR2 YFSETQ. The CDR3 sequence is CASSLGGVAETQYF. In DNA form, the CDR3 reads TGCGCCAGCAGCTTGGGAGGGGTCGCAGAGACCCAGTACTTC. Full variable domain (remainder filled in from reference TRBV5-1 and TRBJ2-5): KAGVTQTPRYLIKTRGQQVTLSCSPISGHRSVSWYQQTPGQGLQFLFEYFSETQRNKGNFPGRFSGRQFSNSRSEMNVSTLELGDSALYLCASSLGGVAETQYFGPGTRLLVL.

This clone was counted a few times. The chain joins TRBV28 to TRBJ2-7, with no clear D. This CDR3 is 12 amino acids long. The V gene's germline CDR1 is MDHEN and CDR2 SYDVKM. V lost 8 bases and J lost 3, with 11 bases in between. The CDR3 region is CASGGPRYEQYF. In DNA, the CDR3 is TGTGCCAGCGGCGGACCACGCTACGAGCAGTACTTC. Full variable domain (outside the CDR3, taken from reference TRBV28 and TRBJ2-7): DVKVTQSSRYLVKRTGEKVFLECVQDMDHENMFWYRQDPGLGLRLIYFSYDVKMKEKGDIPEGYSVSREKKERFSLILESASTNQTSMYLCASGGPRYEQYFGPGTRLTVT.

This clone has only a few counts. The genes are TRBV19 and TRBJ2-1; 7 bases map to TRBD2. CDR1 and CDR2 from the germline V gene are LNHDA and SQIVND (reference sequence). V lost 6 bases to trimming and J lost 0 bases; unmatched junction nucleotides: 2. The CDR3 totals 14 residues. This CDR3 reads CASRSGASYNEQFF. In nucleotides, the CDR3 is TGTGCCAGTAGAAGCGGGGCCTCCTACAATGAGCAGTTCTTC.

In DNA, the CDR3 is TGTGCCAGCAGCTTAGCGGAGGTCGCCTCAACTGAAGCTTTCTTT. As protein: CASSLAEVASTEAFF. The chain links TRBV7-2 to TRBJ1-1; D gene unclear. The CDR3 has 15 residues. CDR1 SGHTA and CDR2 FQGNSA come from the germline V gene. V was clipped by 0 bases and J by 5 bases, with 13 bases between them.

This clone has only a few counts. V is TRBV4-3 and J is TRBJ1-3; D may be TRBD1 (5 bases). Trimming left V 4 bases short and J 2 bases short, with 9 bases between. The germline CDR1 and CDR2 sequences are LGHNA and YSLEER. The CDR3 extends over 14 amino acids. The CDR3, as DNA: TGCGCCAGCAGCCCGGGGCGCGCTGGAAACACCATATATTTT. Translating it yields CASSPGRAGNTIYF.

This clone was counted a few times. The chain carries TRBV14 and TRBJ2-5, with D maybe TRBD1 (5 bases). CDR1 and CDR2 from the germline V gene are SGHDN and FVKESK. V was clipped by 4 bases and J by 3 bases, with 9 bases between them. CDR3 length equals 13 residues. The CDR3 DNA reads TGTGCCAGCAGCCCCTCAGGGAAAGAGACCCAGTACTTC. It specifies CASSPSGKETQYF.

The chain links TRBV6-5 to TRBJ2-1, with unresolved D. There are 14 residues in the CDR3. CDR1 and CDR2 from the germline V gene are MNHEY and SVGAGI. V was pared by 2 bases and J by 8 bases, with 13 bases between. The CDR3 sequence: CASSYNVAWDEQFF. CDR3 DNA: TGTGCCAGCAGTTACAACGTAGCATGGGATGAGCAGTTCTTC.

This clone was counted a few times. V gene TRBV25-1 combines with J gene TRBJ2-2; D not certain. V lost 5 bases and J 0 bases, leaving 1 base between the germline ends. CDR1 and CDR2 from the germline V gene are MGHDK and SYGVNS. This CDR3 is built from 12 residues. The DNA for the CDR3 is TGTGCCAGCAGTACGAACACCGGGGAGCTGTTTTTT. Protein sequence: CASSTNTGELFF.